Included here is one TCR beta chain sequence, with context. As yet, its antigen is unknown. The data derive from a study of vaccination and CD4 T cells after COVID-19. Overall study: The stimulating agents, overlapping spike peptides, came from SARS-CoV-2, HCoV-NL63, HCoV-OC43 and HCoV-229E. The control cultures got either a CEFX pool, an HIV-1 Nef pool, or no peptide at all.

Once obtained from cultured CD4+ T cells, the DNA was sequenced using the Oncomine TCR Beta short-read assay. TCRdb fed the PCR reads into MiXCR, producing one record per CDR3 protein. The sample contains 25,000 to 30,000 distinct CDR3 sequences, less than 45% of which appear only once. The CDR3 has 13 amino acids. V dropped 1 base and J dropped 4 bases, with 5 bases sitting between them. Looked up from germline, CDR1 is MNHEY and CDR2 is SMNVEV (reference sequence). This sample's time point: late sampling 161 to 241 days after vaccination in three convalescent patients. Documented treatment: approximately nine-day PBMC culture with coronavirus spike peptide pools or control peptides (ViraFEST assay). ViraFEST used peptide pools to expand antigen-specific T cells before TCR sequencing.

The sequence derives from a human donor who had recovered from COVID-19. V and J are TRBV27 and TRBJ1-5, with D unclear. The sample here was CD4+ T cells from blood, cultured in vitro, taken about 7 months after SARS-CoV-2 vaccination. CDR3 nucleotides: TGTGCCAGCAGTTTATTGGGAAATCAGCCCCAGCATTTT. This translates into CASSLLGNQPQHF.